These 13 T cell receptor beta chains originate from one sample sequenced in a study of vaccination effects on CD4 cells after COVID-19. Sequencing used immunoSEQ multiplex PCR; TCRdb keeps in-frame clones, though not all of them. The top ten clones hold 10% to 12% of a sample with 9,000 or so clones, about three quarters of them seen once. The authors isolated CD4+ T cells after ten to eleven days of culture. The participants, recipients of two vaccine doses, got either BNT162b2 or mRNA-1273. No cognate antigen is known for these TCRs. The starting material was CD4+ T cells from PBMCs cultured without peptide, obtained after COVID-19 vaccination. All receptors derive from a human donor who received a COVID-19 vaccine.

This CDR3 reads CASISSHRVGSPLHF. In DNA, the CDR3 is TGTGCCAGCATCTCATCCCACAGGGTGGGGTCACCCCTCCACTTT. The chain employs TRBV7-2 and TRBJ1-6, with D possibly being TRBD1 (6 bases). Germline V lookup: CDR1 SGHTA, CDR2 FQGNSA. CDR3 size: 15 residues. The germline V and J ends were trimmed by 7 bases and 10 bases, with 20 bases remaining between them.

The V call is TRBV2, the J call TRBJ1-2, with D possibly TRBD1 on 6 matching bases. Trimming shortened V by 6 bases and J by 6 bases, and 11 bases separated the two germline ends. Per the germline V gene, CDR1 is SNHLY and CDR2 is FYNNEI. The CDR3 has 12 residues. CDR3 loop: CASSWTENGYTF. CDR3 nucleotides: TGTGCCAGCAGCTGGACAGAGAATGGCTACACCTTC.

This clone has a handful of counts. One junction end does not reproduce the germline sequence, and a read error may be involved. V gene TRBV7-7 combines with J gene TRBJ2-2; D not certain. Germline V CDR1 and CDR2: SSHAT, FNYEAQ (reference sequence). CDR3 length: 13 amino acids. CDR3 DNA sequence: TGTGCTAGCAGCTTAGATGGGGTCGGGGAGCTGTTTTTT. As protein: CASSLDGVGELFF. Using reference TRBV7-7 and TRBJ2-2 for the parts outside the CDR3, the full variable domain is GAGVSQSPRYKVTKRGQDVTLRCDPISSHATLYWYQQALGQGPEFLTYFNYEAQPDKSGLPSDRFSAERPEGSISTLTIQRTEQRDSAMYRCASSLDGVGELFFGEGSRLTVL.

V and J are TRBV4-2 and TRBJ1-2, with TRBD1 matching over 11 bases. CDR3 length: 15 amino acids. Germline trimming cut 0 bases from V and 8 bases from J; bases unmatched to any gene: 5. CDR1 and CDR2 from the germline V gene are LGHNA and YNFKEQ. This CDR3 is CASSQDGQGAEGYTF. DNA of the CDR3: TGTGCCAGCAGCCAAGATGGACAGGGGGCGGAGGGCTACACCTTC.

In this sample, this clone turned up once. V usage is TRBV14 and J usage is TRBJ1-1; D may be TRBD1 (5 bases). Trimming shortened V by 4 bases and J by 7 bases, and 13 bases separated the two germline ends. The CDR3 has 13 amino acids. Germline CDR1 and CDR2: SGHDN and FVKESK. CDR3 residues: CASSRFDQGEAFF. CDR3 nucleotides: TGTGCCAGCAGCCGTTTCGACCAGGGTGAAGCTTTCTTT.

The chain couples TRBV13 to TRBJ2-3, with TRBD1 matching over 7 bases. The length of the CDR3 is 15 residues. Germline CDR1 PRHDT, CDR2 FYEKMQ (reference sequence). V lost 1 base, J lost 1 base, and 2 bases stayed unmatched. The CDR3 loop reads CASSLVDRGTDTQYF. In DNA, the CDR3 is TGTGCCAGCAGCTTAGTAGACAGGGGCACAGATACGCAGTATTTT.

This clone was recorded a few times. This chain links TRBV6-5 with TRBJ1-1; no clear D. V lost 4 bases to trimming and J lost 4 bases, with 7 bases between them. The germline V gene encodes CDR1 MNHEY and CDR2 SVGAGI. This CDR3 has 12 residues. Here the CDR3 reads CASSSQTTEAFF. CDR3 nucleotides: TGTGCCAGCAGTTCCCAGACCACTGAAGCTTTCTTT.

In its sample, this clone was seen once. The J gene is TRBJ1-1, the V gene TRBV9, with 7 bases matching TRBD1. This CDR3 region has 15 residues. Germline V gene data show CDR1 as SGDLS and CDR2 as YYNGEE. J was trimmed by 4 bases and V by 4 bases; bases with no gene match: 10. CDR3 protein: CASSPLTGLSTEAFF. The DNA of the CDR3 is TGTGCCAGCAGCCCTTTGACAGGGCTGAGCACTGAAGCTTTCTTT.

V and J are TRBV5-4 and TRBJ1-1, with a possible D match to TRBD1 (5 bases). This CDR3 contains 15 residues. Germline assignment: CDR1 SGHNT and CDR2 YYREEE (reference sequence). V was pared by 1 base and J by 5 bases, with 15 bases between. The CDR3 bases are TGTGCCAGCAGCTTGTTCGAAAGGGGAGGAACTGAAGCTTTCTTT. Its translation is CASSLFERGGTEAFF.

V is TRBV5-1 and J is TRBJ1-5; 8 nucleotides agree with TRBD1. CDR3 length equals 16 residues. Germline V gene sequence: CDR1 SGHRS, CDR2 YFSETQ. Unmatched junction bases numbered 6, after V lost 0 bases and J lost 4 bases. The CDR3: CASSLALTGGNQPQHF. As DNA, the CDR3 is TGCGCCAGCAGCTTGGCTCTCACAGGGGGGAATCAGCCCCAGCATTTT.

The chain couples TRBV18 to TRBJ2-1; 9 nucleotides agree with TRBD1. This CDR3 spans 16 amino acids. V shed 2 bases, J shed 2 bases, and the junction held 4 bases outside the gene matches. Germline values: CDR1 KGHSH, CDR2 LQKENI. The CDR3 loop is CASSPTTGGPYNEQFF. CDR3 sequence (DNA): TGTGCCAGCTCACCAACAACAGGGGGCCCCTACAATGAGCAGTTCTTC.

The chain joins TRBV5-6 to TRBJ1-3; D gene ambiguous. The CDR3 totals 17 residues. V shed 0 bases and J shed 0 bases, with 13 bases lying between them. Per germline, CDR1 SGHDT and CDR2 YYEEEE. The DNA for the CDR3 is TGTGCCAGCAGCTTGGACCCCCGGACGGTCTCTGGAAACACCATATATTTT. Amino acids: CASSLDPRTVSGNTIYF.

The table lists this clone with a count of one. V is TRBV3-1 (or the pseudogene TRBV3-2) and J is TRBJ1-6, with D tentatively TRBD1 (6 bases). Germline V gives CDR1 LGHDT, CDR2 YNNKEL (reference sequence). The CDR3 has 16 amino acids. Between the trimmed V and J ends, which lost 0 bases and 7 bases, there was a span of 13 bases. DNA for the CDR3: TGTGCCAGCAGCCAAGATCGGGCAGGGGACAATTCACCCCTCCACTTT. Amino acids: CASSQDRAGDNSPLHF.